The 27 T cell receptor beta chains in this list originate from one sample, sequenced in a study of CD8 T cells in Susac syndrome. An input of 0.5 to 1 ug of RNA was subjected to reverse transcription using random hexamers. TCRdb called the immunoSEQ multiplex PCR reads again in MiXCR, with one record for every CDR3 protein. The repertoire holds 120,000 to 150,000 distinct CDR3 sequences, with almost 96% as singletons. The specimen was CD4+ T cells from PBMCs. These receptors were obtained from a human donor with Susac syndrome.

This clonotype was seen only a few times. The chain has TRBV29-1 and TRBJ2-1; D is ambiguous. V was shortened by 4 bases and J by 0 bases, with 10 bases between the two germline ends. Per the germline V gene, CDR1 is SQVTM and CDR2 is ANQGSEA. CDR3 size: 14 residues. CDR3 DNA sequence: TGCAGCGTTGGGTCCAGCCACTCCTACAATGAGCAGTTCTTC. This codes for CSVGSSHSYNEQFF.

J is TRBJ2-2 and V is TRBV29-1; 7 bases fit TRBD1. Germline values: CDR1 SQVTM, CDR2 ANQGSEA. The CDR3 is made up of 13 amino acids. V lost 7 bases, J lost 2 bases, and 4 bases stayed unmatched. CDR3 protein: CSARDRNTGELFF. CDR3 DNA: TGCAGCGCGAGGGACAGAAACACCGGGGAGCTGTTTTTT.

The rearrangement links TRBV4-1 to TRBJ1-1; D is possibly TRBD1 (5 bases). CDR3 length equals 13 residues. Trimming stripped 0 bases from V and 8 bases from J, with 10 bases between. Germline V gene sequence: CDR1 MGHRA, CDR2 YSYEKL. The CDR3 is CASSQDYRTEAFF. The CDR3 DNA reads TGCGCCAGCAGCCAAGATTATAGGACAGAAGCTTTCTTT.

The V gene is TRBV20-1, the J gene TRBJ2-7; maybe TRBD1 (7 bases). The V end was cut by 4 bases, the J end by 6 bases, with 13 bases between. This CDR3 spans 12 amino acids. From germline, CDR1 is DFQATT and CDR2 SNEGSKA (reference sequence). The CDR3 sequence is CSAIDREVEQYF. CDR3 DNA sequence: TGCAGTGCTATAGACAGGGAGGTCGAGCAGTACTTC.

This sequence joins TRBV28 and TRBJ1-5; D is uncertain. Trimming shortened V by 2 bases and J by 2 bases, and 13 bases separated the two germline ends. There are 16 residues in the CDR3. Germline assignment: CDR1 MDHEN and CDR2 SYDVKM. The CDR3 loop reads CASSLGSTQGNQPQHF. The CDR3 nucleotides read TGTGCCAGCAGTTTAGGCTCGACGCAGGGCAATCAGCCCCAGCATTTT.

The CDR3 nucleotides read TGTGCCACCAGTGACGGTTTGGCTCCCCAAGCTGGGGCCAACGTCCTGACTTTC. Protein: CATSDGLAPQAGANVLTF. The J gene is TRBJ2-6, the V gene TRBV24-1; D unresolved. Germline values: CDR1 KGHDR, CDR2 SFDVKD. The ends were cut back, 4 bases at V and 2 bases at J, with 17 bases in the middle. This CDR3 is 18 amino acids long.

A few counts support this clonotype. The gene calls are TRBV12-3 or TRBV12-4 and TRBJ2-7; no definite D call. The length of the CDR3 is 14 residues. V was pared by 5 bases and J by 0 bases, with 11 bases between. The CDR3 reads CASSLKRSSYEQYF. The CDR3 DNA sequence: TGTGCCAGCAGTCTCAAAAGGAGCTCCTACGAGCAGTACTTC.

The chain is built from TRBV28 and TRBJ2-5, with 7 bases matching TRBD2. The CDR3 spans 15 residues. Losses at the gene ends were 3 bases for V and 2 bases for J; bases not matched to a gene: 6. In germline, CDR1 is MDHEN, CDR2 SYDVKM. CDR3 sequence reads: CASSFLAGAQETQYF. CDR3 sequence (DNA): TGTGCCAGCAGTTTCTTGGCGGGAGCGCAAGAGACCCAGTACTTC.

This clonotype was picked up one time. This rearrangement joins TRBV28 to TRBJ2-1; D is perhaps TRBD1 (7 bases). The CDR3 sequence is 15 residues long. Per germline, CDR1 MDHEN and CDR2 SYDVKM. Trimming took 8 bases from V and 4 from J, leaving 18 bases between them. CDR3 protein: CASAQGGQTYNEQFF. Here the CDR3 DNA reads TGTGCCAGCGCCCAGGGGGGACAGACTTACAATGAGCAGTTCTTC.

The chain joins TRBV4-1 to TRBJ1-4, with unresolved D. CDR3 size: 13 residues. The germline gives CDR1 MGHRA, CDR2 YSYEKL. Deletions cut 2 bases from V and 3 bases from J, with 4 bases between. Here the CDR3 reads CASSQSPNEKLFF. The CDR3 DNA reads TGCGCCAGCAGCCAATCCCCTAATGAAAAACTGTTTTTT.

The V gene is TRBV18, the J gene TRBJ2-7, with D uncertain. The germline V gene encodes CDR1 KGHSH and CDR2 LQKENI. The CDR3 contains 13 residues. The V and J ends lost 6 bases and 6 bases respectively, with 15 bases between them. Here the CDR3 reads CASSPPPAVEQYF. The CDR3 nucleotides read TGTGCCAGCTCGCCTCCCCCGGCGGTCGAGCAGTACTTC.

This sequence joins TRBV6-6 and TRBJ2-7; the D is unclear. Germline CDR1 and CDR2: MNHNY and SVGAGI (reference sequence). The CDR3 has 10 residues. Trimming cost V 6 bases and J 4 bases, with 4 bases left between them. The CDR3 sequence is CASRLYEQYF. The CDR3 DNA reads as TGTGCCAGCAGACTTTACGAGCAGTACTTC.

The genes are TRBV12-3 or TRBV12-4 and TRBJ2-1; D is tentatively TRBD1 or TRBD2 (6 bases each). Trimming left V 10 bases short and J 0 bases short, with 22 bases between. The CDR3 runs to 17 residues. The CDR3 nucleotides read TGTGCCAACAGCGCCCTTTTGGAGGGGGTCTCCTACAATGAGCAGTTCTTC. Its translation: CANSALLEGVSYNEQFF.

The chain links TRBV7-9 to TRBJ2-5; 7 bases are shared with TRBD1. The junction had 6 bases not matched to a gene; V was cut back by 4 bases and J by 1 base. Germline V CDR1 and CDR2: SEHNR, FQNEAQ (reference sequence). This CDR3 has 15 amino acids. The CDR3 region is CASSSGQVLQETQYF. The CDR3 bases are TGTGCCAGCAGCTCCGGACAGGTTCTCCAAGAGACCCAGTACTTC.

V usage is TRBV19 and J usage is TRBJ2-5, with D perhaps matching TRBD2 (6 bases). Trimming pared 4 bases from V and 5 bases from J, leaving 11 bases between. The germline gives CDR1 LNHDA, CDR2 SQIVND (reference sequence). The CDR3 loop spans 13 amino acids. Here the CDR3 reads CASSNLEGETQYF. The CDR3, as DNA: TGTGCCAGTAGTAATCTGGAGGGCGAGACCCAGTACTTC.

This chain connects TRBV3-1 to TRBJ2-7, with unresolved D. The V end was cut by 0 bases, the J end by 6 bases, with 15 bases between. Germline V gene data show CDR1 as LGHDT and CDR2 as YNNKEL (reference sequence). This CDR3 has 15 residues. CDR3 protein: CASSQEFWQFGEQYF. CDR3 coding DNA: TGTGCCAGCAGCCAAGAGTTCTGGCAATTCGGCGAGCAGTACTTC.

The gene calls are TRBV12-3 or TRBV12-4 and TRBJ2-2, with D hard to call. V was pared by 4 bases and J by 5 bases, with 11 bases between. This CDR3 has 14 amino acids. CDR3 in DNA: TGTGCCAGCAGTTACCTAGTCGGGACCGGGGAGCTGTTTTTT. It encodes CASSYLVGTGELFF.

This chain uses TRBV29-1 with TRBJ2-5; D remains ambiguous. CDR1 SQVTM and CDR2 ANQGSEA come from the germline V gene. CDR3 length: 14 amino acids. Trimming shortened V by 0 bases and J by 6 bases, and 14 bases separated the two germline ends. CDR3 amino acids: CSVEDWGTVQTQYF. CDR3 nucleotides: TGCAGCGTTGAAGATTGGGGAACGGTTCAGACCCAGTACTTC.

This chain joins TRBV20-1 and TRBJ1-5; perhaps TRBD1 as D (5 bases). V was shortened by 0 bases and J by 2 bases, with 14 bases between the two germline ends. This CDR3 is 16 amino acids long. Germline lookup yields CDR1 DFQATT and CDR2 SNEGSKA (reference sequence). The DNA for the CDR3 is TGCAGTGCTAGAGATTGGGGGGAAGTCGGCAATCAGCCCCAGCATTTT. Protein product: CSARDWGEVGNQPQHF.

The rearrangement uses TRBV20-1 and TRBJ2-5; 10 bases map to TRBD2. V was clipped by 5 bases and J by 2 bases; unmatched bases: 2. The CDR3 contains 13 residues. Germline V gives CDR1 DFQATT, CDR2 SNEGSKA (reference sequence). The CDR3 DNA reads TGCAGTGCTTTGACTAGCGGGCAAGAGACCCAGTACTTC. This gives the protein CSALTSGQETQYF.

V usage is TRBV20-1 and J usage is TRBJ2-5, with 7 bases identical to TRBD2. Germline-derived CDR1 and CDR2 are DFQATT and SNEGSKA (reference sequence). The CDR3 is 12 residues long. The ends lost 1 base at V and 4 bases at J; junction bases unmatched: 0. The CDR3 loop is CSARAGGETQYF. CDR3 nucleotide sequence: TGCAGTGCTAGAGCGGGGGGAGAGACCCAGTACTTC.

The gene calls are TRBV29-1 and TRBJ2-7; D remains ambiguous. Trimming cost V 0 bases and J 5 bases, with 5 bases left between them. The CDR3 totals 11 residues. Looked up from germline, CDR1 is SQVTM and CDR2 is ANQGSEA. The CDR3 DNA is TGCAGCGTTGAAGAGGGTCACGAGCAGTACTTC. Its protein product is CSVEEGHEQYF.

This chain uses TRBV11-2 with TRBJ2-5, with TRBD2 matching over 10 bases. From germline, CDR1 is SGHAT and CDR2 FQNNGV. J gave up 5 bases and V 5 bases, and 8 bases lay outside the gene matches. CDR3 size: 15 residues. This CDR3 reads CASSRASGREETQYF. CDR3 nucleotide sequence: TGTGCCAGCAGCCGTGCTAGCGGGAGAGAGGAGACCCAGTACTTC.

The chain employs TRBV20-1 and TRBJ2-1; the match to TRBD2 covers 8 bases. The ends lost 6 bases at V and 7 bases at J; junction bases unmatched: 17. Germline V CDR1 and CDR2: DFQATT, SNEGSKA (reference sequence). The CDR3 has 16 amino acids. CDR3 DNA: TGCAGTGCCCCACCCCGGTCCGGGGGGGTGGCTAATGAGCAGTTCTTC. Translated: CSAPPRSGGVANEQFF.

This chain links TRBV9 with TRBJ2-5; D perhaps matches TRBD2 (5 bases). The CDR3 has 13 residues. Germline values: CDR1 SGDLS, CDR2 YYNGEE. V shed 0 bases and J shed 5 bases, with 8 bases lying between them. CDR3 amino acids: CASSVGGIETQYF. The CDR3 DNA follows: TGTGCCAGCAGCGTAGGAGGGATCGAGACCCAGTACTTC.

This rearrangement joins TRBV29-1 to TRBJ1-2; TRBD1 aligns across 12 bases. The CDR3 totals 17 residues. The germline CDR1 and CDR2 sequences are SQVTM and ANQGSEA. Trimming removed 2 bases from V and 2 bases from J; junction bases left unmatched: 9. The CDR3 DNA sequence: TGCAGCGTTGAACTCAGACCGGGACAGGGGGCGAACTATGGCTACACCTTC. Translation gives CSVELRPGQGANYGYTF.

Only one count was recorded for this clonotype. The V and J genes are TRBV20-1 and TRBJ2-7, with D uncertain. V lost 3 bases, J lost 7 bases, and 19 bases lay in between. This CDR3 is built from 14 residues. Germline V gene data show CDR1 as DFQATT and CDR2 as SNEGSKA (reference sequence). CDR3 region: CSASLSVGSVEQYF. CDR3 coding DNA: TGCAGTGCTAGCCTCTCGGTAGGATCGGTTGAGCAGTACTTC.